The 31 T cell receptor beta chains in this list originate from one sample, sequenced in a study of radiation and T cells in renal cell carcinoma. Generated by immunoSEQ multiplex PCR, the TCRdb table keeps only in-frame clones and is missing some. The sample holds about 150,000 clones, nearly 90% seen once. Time point indicated: baseline pretreatment blood. The treatment: 15 Gy SBRT to primary tumor, nephrectomy 4 weeks later. Here the sequenced sample was blood, taken from a patient whose treatment included radiotherapy and nephrectomy. These receptors were collected from a woman aged 45-65 years with renal cell carcinoma.

The chain uses TRBV5-1 and TRBJ2-2; possible D gene TRBD1, 6 bases. Germline CDR1 SGHRS, CDR2 YFSETQ. Between the trimmed V and J ends, which lost 4 bases and 5 bases, there was a span of 18 bases. The CDR3 is 16 residues long. The CDR3 region is CASSPLGGQTTGELFF. CDR3 DNA sequence: TGCGCCAGCAGCCCCCTAGGGGGACAAACTACCGGGGAGCTGTTTTTT.

The rearrangement joins TRBV10-2 to TRBJ1-3; TRBD1 might be the D (5 bases). The ends were cut back, 4 bases at V and 1 base at J, with 14 bases in the middle. Germline loops: CDR1 WSHSY, CDR2 SAAADI. The length of the CDR3 is 16 residues. CDR3 in amino acids: CASSGGAGPSGNTIYF. As DNA, the CDR3 is TGCGCCAGCAGTGGAGGGGCAGGGCCTTCTGGAAACACCATATATTTT.

The rearrangement uses TRBV7-6 and TRBJ1-2, with a tentative D call TRBD1 (6 bases). The V gene's germline CDR1 is SGHVS and CDR2 FNYEAQ. The CDR3 has 14 residues. V lost 4 bases and J 6 bases, leaving 15 bases between the germline ends. CDR3 sequence (DNA): TGTGCCAGCAGCTCACGGGGGGGGGCCGATGGCTACACCTTC. This encodes CASSSRGGADGYTF.

The chain recombines TRBV30 with TRBJ2-4, with 7 bases that match TRBD2. Germline CDR1 and CDR2: GTSNPN and SVGIG (reference sequence). The V and J ends lost 3 bases and 8 bases, in that order; junction bases with no gene match: 10. This CDR3 spans 14 amino acids. DNA of the CDR3: TGTGCCTGGAGCCTATGGGGGGGAAAAGACATTCAGTACTTC. Its protein is CAWSLWGGKDIQYF.

This rearrangement joins TRBV7-9 to TRBJ1-3; the D is unclear. The V end was cut by 1 base, the J end by 0 bases, with 10 bases between. The germline V gene has CDR1 SEHNR and CDR2 FQNEAQ (reference sequence). CDR3 length equals 16 residues. The CDR3 loop reads CASSLGAHASGNTIYF. The CDR3 DNA reads TGTGCCAGCAGCTTAGGGGCCCACGCCTCTGGAAACACCATATATTTT.

The chain couples TRBV4-2 to TRBJ1-4; maybe TRBD1 (5 bases). This CDR3 is built from 15 residues. Per the germline V gene, CDR1 is LGHNA and CDR2 is YNFKEQ. Trimming cost V 3 bases and J 2 bases, with 10 bases left between them. The CDR3 sequence is CASSHLGGTNEKLFF. For the CDR3, the DNA is TGTGCCAGCAGCCACCTCGGGGGGACTAATGAAAAACTGTTTTTT.

V usage is TRBV13 and J usage is TRBJ2-2; D remains ambiguous. CDR3 size: 12 residues. V dropped 3 bases and J dropped 6 bases, with 5 bases sitting between them. Per the germline V gene, CDR1 is PRHDT and CDR2 is FYEKMQ (reference sequence). The CDR3 region has the DNA TGTGCCAGCAGCTTCTCTTCCGGGGAGCTGTTTTTT. Translating it yields CASSFSSGELFF.

J is TRBJ2-5 and V is TRBV6-5; D ambiguous. V lost 6 bases and J 5 bases, leaving 7 bases between the germline ends. The CDR3 sequence is 11 residues long. Germline assignment: CDR1 MNHEY and CDR2 SVGAGI. The CDR3 reads CASSLEETQYF. CDR3 in DNA: TGTGCCAGCAGCCTGGAGGAGACCCAGTACTTC.

The rearrangement uses TRBV7-9 and TRBJ2-1, with D tentatively TRBD1 or TRBD2 (6 bases each). Germline loops: CDR1 SEHNR, CDR2 FQNEAQ (reference sequence). The ends were cut back, 1 base at V and 6 bases at J, with 10 bases in the middle. CDR3 length equals 14 residues. CDR3 DNA: TGTGCCAGCAGCTTAGGGGGGGCCTCCAATGAGCAGTTCTTC. Amino acids: CASSLGGASNEQFF.

The chain employs TRBV18 and TRBJ2-1; 9 bases match TRBD1. The CDR3 is 16 amino acids. Germline V gives CDR1 KGHSH, CDR2 LQKENI. With V trimmed by 3 bases and J by 6 bases, 9 bases remained unmatched. The CDR3 spells CASSPSGQGGANEQFF. The CDR3 DNA is TGTGCCAGCTCACCTTCGGGACAGGGAGGGGCCAATGAGCAGTTCTTC.

This rearrangement joins TRBV4-2 to TRBJ2-5; 8 bases agree with TRBD2. Germline CDR1 is LGHNA and CDR2 is YNFKEQ. The V and J ends lost 0 bases and 2 bases, in that order; junction bases with no gene match: 8. The CDR3 totals 17 residues. The CDR3: CASSQEVRRGVQETQYF. CDR3 sequence (DNA): TGTGCCAGCAGCCAAGAGGTCAGGCGGGGGGTTCAAGAGACCCAGTACTTC.

The CDR3 region is CASSPPDSFRDGYTF. The CDR3 DNA reads as TGTGCCAGTAGTCCCCCGGACAGTTTTCGGGATGGCTACACCTTC. The rearrangement links TRBV19 to TRBJ1-2; tentative D call: TRBD1 (6 bases). Germline V gene lookup returns CDR1 LNHDA and CDR2 SQIVND (reference sequence). This CDR3 is built from 15 residues. The ends were cut back, 5 bases at V and 6 bases at J, with 19 bases in the middle.

This clone was seen only once. The rearrangement links TRBV2 to TRBJ2-3, with D uncertain. The CDR3 is 14 amino acids. Germline V gene data show CDR1 as SNHLY and CDR2 as FYNNEI. The V and J ends lost 5 bases and 0 bases respectively, with 9 bases between them. The CDR3 spells CASSPGSSTDTQYF. The CDR3 nucleotides read TGTGCCAGCAGTCCCGGTTCTAGCACAGATACGCAGTATTTT.

The chain has TRBV2 and TRBJ2-3, with D possibly being TRBD1 (6 bases). Germline CDR1 SNHLY, CDR2 FYNNEI. V lost 7 bases to trimming and J lost 10 bases, with 24 bases between them. The CDR3 totals 15 residues. The CDR3 sequence: CASTLPGTPRRAQYF. In DNA form, the CDR3 reads TGTGCCAGCACACTCCCCGGGACACCTCGTCGTGCGCAGTATTTT.

The chain has TRBV2 and TRBJ2-2; TRBD1 agrees at 8 bases. The V gene's germline CDR1 is SNHLY and CDR2 FYNNEI. The CDR3 spans 14 residues. V gave up 5 bases and J gave up 4 bases; unmatched junction bases: 3. The CDR3 DNA reads as TGTGCCAGCAGTAAGGACAGGGTCACCGGGGAGCTGTTTTTT. Translation: CASSKDRVTGELFF.

The CDR3 nucleotides are TGTGCCAGCAGCTTTATTCCGGGCGAGCAGTACTTC. Its translation is CASSFIPGEQYF. The chain carries TRBV5-4 and TRBJ2-7; no definite D call. With 2 bases removed from V and 6 bases from J, the gap between germline ends came to 9 bases. This CDR3 spans 12 amino acids. CDR1 is SGHNT and CDR2 is YYREEE in the germline V gene (reference sequence).

V usage is TRBV4-1 and J usage is TRBJ1-4; 10 positions agree with TRBD1. Losses at the gene ends were 1 base for V and 7 bases for J; bases not matched to a gene: 3. This CDR3 is built from 15 residues. Germline V CDR1 and CDR2: MGHRA, YSYEKL. CDR3 protein: CASSQVGQGREKLFF. CDR3 in DNA: TGCGCCAGCAGCCAAGTGGGACAGGGGCGTGAAAAACTGTTTTTT.

J is TRBJ2-5 and V is TRBV14; TRBD1 might be the D (6 bases). CDR3 size: 15 residues. Trimming pared 0 bases from V and 5 bases from J, leaving 13 bases between. Germline CDR1 reads SGHDN; CDR2 reads FVKESK. The chain's CDR3 is CASSQELQGLETQYF. The CDR3 DNA reads TGTGCCAGCAGCCAAGAGTTACAGGGCCTCGAGACCCAGTACTTC.

The chain is built from TRBV2 and TRBJ2-2, with 7 bases that match TRBD2. The CDR3 spans 16 residues. The trim removed 5 bases at V and 0 bases at J, leaving 6 bases unmatched. CDR1 and CDR2 (germline): SNHLY, FYNNEI. The CDR3 sequence: CASSRGTTTNTGELFF. DNA for the CDR3: TGTGCCAGCAGTCGGGGGACTACCACGAACACCGGGGAGCTGTTTTTT.

The V and J genes are TRBV30 and TRBJ1-3; TRBD1 matches at 9 bases. The V gene end was trimmed by 1 base and the J gene end by 0 bases; junction bases not matched to a gene: 13. Germline lookup yields CDR1 GTSNPN and CDR2 SVGIG (reference sequence). The CDR3 extends over 19 amino acids. The CDR3 loop is CAWSADRGFSDNSGNTIYF. CDR3 nucleotide sequence: TGTGCCTGGAGTGCCGACAGGGGGTTTTCAGATAACTCTGGAAACACCATATATTTT.

J is TRBJ2-1 and V is TRBV7-9; 10 bases map to TRBD1. Looked up from germline, CDR1 is SEHNR and CDR2 is FQNEAQ (reference sequence). This CDR3 spans 16 amino acids. Trimming removed 5 bases from V and 2 bases from J; junction bases left unmatched: 6. CDR3 in DNA: TGTGCCAGCAGCGGATCCGGGACAGGGGCCTACAATGAGCAGTTCTTC. As protein: CASSGSGTGAYNEQFF.

The chain links TRBV6-5 to TRBJ1-3, with TRBD1 matching over 9 bases. V shed 4 bases, J shed 2 bases, and the junction held 3 bases outside the gene matches. The CDR3 sequence is 15 residues long. Germline CDR1 is MNHEY and CDR2 is SVGAGI. The CDR3 DNA reads TGTGCCAGCAGTTTTGGACAGGGGACTGGAAACACCATATATTTT. This encodes CASSFGQGTGNTIYF.

The V call is TRBV7-2, the J call TRBJ2-5, with 8 nucleotides matching TRBD2. This CDR3 has 15 residues. Looked up from germline, CDR1 is SGHTA and CDR2 is FQGNSA. The V gene end was trimmed by 5 bases and the J gene end by 4 bases; junction bases not matched to a gene: 9. The CDR3 DNA reads TGTGCCAGCAGCCCTAGGGCGAGCGGGGGAGAGACCCAGTACTTC. It codes for CASSPRASGGETQYF. Complete variable domain (other parts from reference TRBV7-2 and TRBJ2-5): GAGVSQSPSNKVTEKGKDVELRCDPISGHTALYWYRQSLGQGLEFLIYFQGNSAPDKSGLPSDRFSAERTGGSVSTLTIQRTQQEDSAVYLCASSPRASGGETQYFGPGTRLLVL.

The gene calls are TRBV29-1 and TRBJ1-3; no clear D. The germline CDR1 and CDR2 sequences are SQVTM and ANQGSEA. CDR3 length equals 11 residues. V shed 2 bases and J shed 2 bases, with 1 base lying between them. CDR3 in DNA: TGCAGCGTTGAAACTGGAAACACCATATATTTT. Its translation is CSVETGNTIYF.

The V and J genes are TRBV7-6 and TRBJ2-1, with D maybe TRBD2 (5 bases). The CDR3 has 16 amino acids. Germline V lookup: CDR1 SGHVS, CDR2 FNYEAQ. V lost 5 bases and J lost 4, with 18 bases in between. This CDR3 is CASSLESASLYNEQFF. In nucleotides, the CDR3 is TGTGCCAGCAGCCTCGAGTCGGCTAGCTTATACAATGAGCAGTTCTTC.

The chain carries TRBV7-3 and TRBJ1-1, with 7 bases matching TRBD1. This CDR3 is 12 amino acids long. Germline CDR1 reads SGHTA; CDR2 reads FQGTGA. V was pared by 5 bases and J by 7 bases, with 4 bases of the junction left unmatched. CDR3 loop: CASSPRQGEAFF. In DNA form, the CDR3 reads TGTGCCAGCAGCCCGAGACAGGGTGAAGCTTTCTTT.

The chain uses TRBV4-3 and TRBJ2-3; TRBD2 matches at 8 bases. CDR1 is LGHNA, CDR2 YSLEER, per germline. This CDR3 spans 17 amino acids. Trimming at V came to 1 base and at J to 3 bases, leaving 9 bases not matched to a gene. The CDR3 is CASSQGLAGGGTDTQYF. Here the CDR3 DNA reads TGCGCCAGCAGCCAAGGTCTTGCGGGGGGAGGTACAGATACGCAGTATTTT.

The chain carries TRBV19 and TRBJ1-5, with unresolved D. Deletions cut 5 bases from V and 2 bases from J, with 10 bases between. The CDR3 sequence is 14 residues long. CDR1 is LNHDA, CDR2 SQIVND, per germline (reference sequence). The CDR3, as DNA: TGTGCCAGTAGTGTCGCCCCGGGCAATCAGCCCCAGCATTTT. Protein product: CASSVAPGNQPQHF.

This clone was seen just once. The chain uses TRBV6-4 and TRBJ2-1; no clear D gene. With 6 bases removed from V and 0 bases from J, the gap between germline ends came to 9 bases. Per germline, CDR1 MRHNA and CDR2 SNTAGT. The CDR3 spans 14 residues. The chain's CDR3 is CASSRGSSYNEQFF. CDR3 in DNA: TGTGCCAGCAGCCGCGGTAGCTCCTACAATGAGCAGTTCTTC.

The chain combines TRBV11-2 with TRBJ1-1; no firm D call. Germline-derived CDR1 and CDR2 are SGHAT and FQNNGV. V lost 3 bases, J lost 2 bases, and 13 bases lay in between. CDR3 length equals 15 residues. CDR3 DNA: TGTGCCAGCAGCTTCCAGAGACAAAGAAACACTGAAGCTTTCTTT. It translates to CASSFQRQRNTEAFF. Combining the CDR3 with reference TRBV11-2 and TRBJ1-1 gives the whole variable domain EAGVAQSPRYKIIEKRQSVAFWCNPISGHATLYWYQQILGQGPKLLIQFQNNGVVDDSQLPKDRFSAERLKGVDSTLKIQPAKLEDSAVYLCASSFQRQRNTEAFFGQGTRLTVV.

The chain combines TRBV30 with TRBJ1-6; D remains ambiguous. Germline V gene sequence: CDR1 GTSNPN, CDR2 SVGIG (reference sequence). V was clipped by 0 bases and J by 1 base, with 13 bases between them. The CDR3 runs to 17 residues. CDR3 loop: CAWSVYRVRSYNSPLHF. Written as DNA, the CDR3 is TGTGCCTGGAGTGTATATAGGGTCCGGTCCTATAATTCACCCCTCCACTTT.